Reported below is one T cell receptor beta chain. CD8+ and CD4+ T cells circulating in blood were sequenced for TCR beta. This sample was taken from a study of CD8 T cells in Susac syndrome. Trimming removed 2 bases at V and 2 bases at J, with 10 bases between. Germline assignment: CDR1 SGHVS and CDR2 FQNEAQ. This CDR3 is built from 14 residues. Random-hexamer reverse transcription was applied to 0.5 to 1 ug RNA. MiXCR was run by TCRdb on the immunoSEQ multiplex PCR reads, yielding one entry per CDR3 protein. The sample shows approximately 150,000 distinct CDR3 sequences, less than 95% of them seen only once.

The chain recombines TRBV7-8 with TRBJ2-7; no clear D. This clonotype originated in a human donor in good health. Sequenced: CD4+ T cells from PBMCs. The CDR3 reads CASSLLDATYEQYF. DNA for the CDR3: TGTGCCAGCAGCTTACTTGACGCAACCTACGAGCAGTACTTC.